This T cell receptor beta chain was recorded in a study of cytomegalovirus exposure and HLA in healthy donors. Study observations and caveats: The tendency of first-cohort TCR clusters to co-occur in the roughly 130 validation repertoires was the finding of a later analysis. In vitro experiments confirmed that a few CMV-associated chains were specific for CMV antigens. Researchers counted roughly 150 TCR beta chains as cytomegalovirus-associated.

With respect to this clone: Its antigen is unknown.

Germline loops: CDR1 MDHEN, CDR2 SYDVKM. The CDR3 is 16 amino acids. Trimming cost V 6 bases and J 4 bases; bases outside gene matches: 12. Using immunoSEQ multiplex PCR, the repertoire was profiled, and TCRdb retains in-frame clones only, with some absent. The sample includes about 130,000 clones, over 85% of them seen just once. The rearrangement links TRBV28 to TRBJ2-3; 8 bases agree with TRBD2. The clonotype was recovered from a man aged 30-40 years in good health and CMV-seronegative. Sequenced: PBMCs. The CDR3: CASSPRRGGFADTQYF. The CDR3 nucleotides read TGTGCCAGCAGCCCCCGGCGCGGGGGGTTCGCAGATACGCAGTATTTT. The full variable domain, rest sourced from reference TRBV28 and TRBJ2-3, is DVKVTQSSRYLVKRTGEKVFLECVQDMDHENMFWYRQDPGLGLRLIYFSYDVKMKEKGDIPEGYSVSREKKERFSLILESASTNQTSMYLCASSPRRGGFADTQYFGPGTRLTVL.